These 8 T cell receptor beta chains were sequenced from one sample in a study of T-cell reconstitution after alpha-beta-depleted transplantation in children. Unique molecular identifiers tagged the TCRbeta library. TCRdb used MiXCR to reprocess the PCR reads, holding one entry per CDR3 protein. Of about 590,000 distinct CDR3 sequences listed, approximately 12% are singletons. Sequenced here: PBMCs, mostly from graft donor cells, sampled 360 days after TCRalphabeta/CD19-depleted stem cell transplant. The receptors originated from a male patient younger than 18 who had a stem cell transplant for acute myeloid leukemia, so the T cells may come from the graft donor.

This chain joins TRBV5-1 and TRBJ2-7; the D gene could be TRBD1 or TRBD2 (5 bases each). Trimming pared 1 base from V and 2 bases from J, leaving 16 bases between. Germline V CDR1 and CDR2: SGHRS, YFSETQ. CDR3 size: 16 residues. The CDR3 DNA reads as TGCGCCAGCAGCTTGACATCCGGGACCCTAACCTACGAGCAGTACTTC. Its translation is CASSLTSGTLTYEQYF.

This clonotype was counted ten times or more. V is TRBV4-2 and J is TRBJ2-2, with D maybe TRBD2 (6 bases). V was trimmed by 0 bases and J by 6 bases, leaving 17 bases between them. This CDR3 region has 17 residues. Germline V gives CDR1 LGHNA, CDR2 YNFKEQ. The CDR3 loop is CASSQDLSQLAAGELFF. CDR3 DNA: TGTGCCAGCAGCCAAGACCTCTCTCAACTAGCCGCCGGGGAGCTGTTTTTT.

This clonotype was found many times. This sequence joins TRBV4-3 and TRBJ2-1, with 7 bases lining up with TRBD1. CDR1 is LGHNA, CDR2 YSLEER, per germline. The V gene end was trimmed by 4 bases and the J gene end by 11 bases; junction bases not matched to a gene: 5. The CDR3 runs 12 residues. CDR3 amino acids: CASSPEGQKQFF. DNA for the CDR3: TGCGCCAGCAGCCCAGAGGGACAGAAGCAGTTCTTC.

The chain combines TRBV11-1 with TRBJ1-4; D is undetermined. The V end was cut by 5 bases, the J end by 4 bases, with 23 bases between. Germline lookup yields CDR1 SGHAT and CDR2 FQDESV (reference sequence). The CDR3 consists of 18 residues. As DNA, the CDR3 is TGTGCCAGCAGCACCACCCGGGGATACACAGCTGATAATGAAAAACTGTTTTTT. Translation gives CASSTTRGYTADNEKLFF. The full variable domain, with the rest looked up from reference TRBV11-1 and TRBJ1-4, is EAEVAQSPRYKITEKSQAVAFWCDPISGHATLYWYRQILGQGPELLVQFQDESVVDDSQLPKDRFSAERLKGVDSTLKIQPAELGDSAMYLCASSTTRGYTADNEKLFFGSGTQLSVL.

This clonotype was observed a handful of times. The chain recombines TRBV29-1 with TRBJ2-5; 8 bases agree with TRBD1. Germline-derived CDR1 and CDR2 are SQVTM and ANQGSEA. This CDR3 comprises 15 residues. After removal of 1 base from V and 5 bases from J, the junction contained 9 bases not matched to a gene. Here the CDR3 reads CSVEGVDRVWETQYF. The DNA for the CDR3 is TGCAGCGTTGAAGGGGTGGACAGGGTATGGGAGACCCAGTACTTC.

This clonotype was counted only a few times. The V call is TRBV7-2, the J call TRBJ2-5, with D unclear. CDR3 length: 15 amino acids. Germline V CDR1 and CDR2: SGHTA, FQGNSA. Trimming left V 2 bases short and J 5 bases short, with 15 bases between. Here the CDR3 reads CASSLTWTHDETQYF. The CDR3, as DNA: TGTGCCAGCAGCTTAACATGGACCCACGACGAGACCCAGTACTTC.

The table lists this clonotype with a few counts. The chain joins TRBV5-5 to TRBJ2-7; 8 bases align to TRBD2. The CDR3 is 14 residues long. After removal of 3 bases from V and 5 bases from J, the junction contained 7 bases not matched to a gene. Germline loops: CDR1 SGHKS, CDR2 YYEKEE (reference sequence). This CDR3 reads CASSSGTRQDEQYF. CDR3 coding DNA: TGTGCCAGCAGCTCCGGGACTAGACAGGACGAGCAGTACTTC.

The chain employs TRBV5-1 and TRBJ1-5; TRBD1 aligns across 11 bases. After removal of 4 bases from V and 2 bases from J, the junction contained 8 bases not matched to a gene. The germline CDR1 and CDR2 sequences are SGHRS and YFSETQ. The CDR3 has 17 amino acids. The CDR3 spells CASSLWTGGAGNQPQHF. CDR3 nucleotide sequence: TGCGCCAGCAGCCTCTGGACAGGGGGCGCCGGCAATCAGCCCCAGCATTTT.